Sequencing of this T cell receptor beta chain was carried out in a study of neurological immune-mediated disorders. General study findings and limits: Association with the multiple sclerosis repertoire cluster was not found for any clinical or MRI feature. Subjects shared no identical expanded-clone CDR3 amino acid sequences, suggesting private TCR-beta repertoires in all groups.

The CDR3 is 16 residues long. V gave up 0 bases and J gave up 4 bases; unmatched junction bases: 9. Germline V gene lookup returns CDR1 DFQATT and CDR2 SNEGSKA (reference sequence). 5'RACE with 10-nucleotide random UMIs generated the cDNA. TCRdb analysed the 5' RACE reads with MiXCR anew, one entry per CDR3 protein. The table lists fewer than 85,000 distinct CDR3 sequences, under 5.5% of them singletons. The unsorted libraries originated from 2 million PBMCs kept at -80 C. This clonotype has just a few counts. No antigen is known for it. The receptor was isolated from an older woman with multiple sclerosis. Sequenced: PBMCs. The V call is TRBV20-1, the J call TRBJ2-1; TRBD2 matches at 7 bases. The CDR3 nucleotides are TGCAGTGCTAGAGATCCCCGGCGGGAGCTTTACAATGAGCAGTTCTTC. Translating gives CSARDPRRELYNEQFF.